These 21 T cell receptor beta chains were sequenced from one sample in a study of tumor-infiltrating lymphocytes in localized non-small cell lung cancer. Only in-frame clones appear in the TCRdb table, and some are missing; sequencing was by immunoSEQ multiplex PCR. The sample gives about 12,000 clones, over 75% of which show up once; 8% to 10% is in the top ten. The sequencing sample was made of lung tumor tissue. Receptors were obtained from a human donor with non-small cell lung cancer.

This clone came up once. The chain is built from TRBV7-9 and TRBJ2-5; weak D call: TRBD2 (5 bases). CDR3 length equals 14 residues. The germline gives CDR1 SEHNR, CDR2 FQNEAQ (reference sequence). V lost 5 bases and J lost 3, with 13 bases in between. The chain's CDR3 is CASSPRPGKETQYF. DNA for the CDR3: TGTGCCAGCAGCCCTCGGCCGGGGAAAGAGACCCAGTACTTC.

This chain connects TRBV27 to TRBJ1-5, with a weak D call TRBD1 (5 bases). Germline values: CDR1 MNHEY, CDR2 SMNVEV (reference sequence). CDR3 size: 15 residues. Trimming removed 6 bases at V and 2 bases at J, with 14 bases between. CDR3 bases: TGTGCCAGCAGACGAACAGGCGCTGGCAATCAGCCCCAGCATTTT. Protein sequence: CASRRTGAGNQPQHF.

The chain combines TRBV2 with TRBJ2-7; 14 nucleotides align to TRBD2. The V gene's germline CDR1 is SNHLY and CDR2 FYNNEI. V trimming: 6 bases; J trimming: 7 bases; junction bases outside the gene matches: 5. This CDR3 contains 14 residues. CDR3 in DNA: TGTGCCAGCAGGGGACTAGCGGGAGTAAGTGAGCAGTACTTC. Residues: CASRGLAGVSEQYF. Supplemented by reference TRBV2 and TRBJ2-7, the full variable domain reads EPEVTQTPSHQVTQMGQEVILRCVPISNHLYFYWYRQILGQKVEFLVSFYNNEISEKSEIFDDQFSVERPDGSNFTLKIRSTKLEDSAMYFCASRGLAGVSEQYFGPGTRLTVT.

V usage is TRBV30 and J usage is TRBJ1-4; no firm D call. Trimming took off 0 bases at V and 1 base at J, with 6 bases between the two ends. This CDR3 has 14 amino acids. Germline V gene sequence: CDR1 GTSNPN, CDR2 SVGIG (reference sequence). For the CDR3, the DNA is TGTGCCTGGAGTGTTGGCGGAACTAATGAAAAACTGTTTTTT. Its protein product is CAWSVGGTNEKLFF.

This sequence joins TRBV27 and TRBJ1-1; 8 bases are shared with TRBD1. V dropped 7 bases and J dropped 5; count of bases not matched to a gene: 6. CDR1 and CDR2 (germline): MNHEY, SMNVEV (reference sequence). The CDR3 covers 13 residues. The CDR3 nucleotides are TGTGCCAGCACCGACAGGGGCGGAACTGAAGCTTTCTTT. Translated: CASTDRGGTEAFF.

The V call is TRBV6-4, the J call TRBJ2-3; TRBD1 aligns across 7 bases. The CDR3 is 12 residues long. Germline CDR1 MRHNA, CDR2 SNTAGT. After removal of 8 bases from V and 8 bases from J, the junction contained 7 bases not matched to a gene. CDR3 sequence: CASGDRRGTQYF. The CDR3 coding sequence is TGTGCCAGCGGGGACAGACGAGGTACGCAGTATTTT.

The chain employs TRBV7-8 and TRBJ2-7; the D gene could be TRBD1 or TRBD2 (5 bases each). This CDR3 comprises 14 residues. Between the trimmed V and J ends, which lost 4 bases and 2 bases, there was a span of 12 bases. Looked up from germline, CDR1 is SGHVS and CDR2 is FQNEAQ. The DNA of the CDR3 is TGTGCCAGCAGCTCTGGGGGAGCCGCCTACGAGCAGTACTTC. Amino acid sequence: CASSSGGAAYEQYF.

The chain is built from TRBV27 and TRBJ2-4, with D possibly matching TRBD2 (6 bases). V was pared by 10 bases and J by 9 bases, with 13 bases between. CDR1 and CDR2 from the germline V gene are MNHEY and SMNVEV (reference sequence). The CDR3 is made up of 11 amino acids. CDR3 residues: CATIGGGIQYF. The DNA of the CDR3 is TGTGCCACTATCGGGGGAGGCATTCAGTACTTC.

The genes are TRBV5-1 and TRBJ2-3; maybe TRBD1 (5 bases). Trimming took off 2 bases at V and 4 bases at J, with 8 bases between the two ends. This CDR3 has 13 residues. The germline gives CDR1 SGHRS, CDR2 YFSETQ. CDR3 nucleotides: TGCGCCAGCAGCTTACAGGATGCAGATACGCAGTATTTT. It specifies CASSLQDADTQYF.

The chain links TRBV15 to TRBJ2-7; 10 bases are a match to TRBD2. The CDR3 contains 15 residues. Losses at the gene ends were 3 bases for V and 2 bases for J; bases not matched to a gene: 4. Germline V gene sequence: CDR1 LNHNV, CDR2 YYDKDF (reference sequence). The CDR3 region is CATSRWTSGPYEQYF. CDR3 nucleotides: TGTGCCACCAGCAGGTGGACTAGCGGTCCCTACGAGCAGTACTTC. Using reference TRBV15 and TRBJ2-7 for the parts outside the CDR3, the full variable domain is DAMVIQNPRYQVTQFGKPVTLSCSQTLNHNVMYWYQQKSSQAPKLLFHYYDKDFNNEADTPDNFQSRRPNTSFCFLDIRSPGLGDTAMYLCATSRWTSGPYEQYFGPGTRLTVT.

The chain employs TRBV5-6 and TRBJ1-1; 7 bases fit TRBD1. V was clipped by 2 bases and J by 7 bases; unmatched bases: 8. This CDR3 is built from 14 residues. Per germline, CDR1 SGHDT and CDR2 YYEEEE. CDR3: CASSFDRASGEAFF. The CDR3 DNA is TGTGCCAGCAGCTTCGACAGGGCAAGCGGTGAAGCTTTCTTT.

The chain carries TRBV5-4 and TRBJ2-7, with no clear D. The V gene's germline CDR1 is SGHNT and CDR2 YYREEE (reference sequence). The CDR3 sequence is 12 residues long. V dropped 1 base and J dropped 5 bases, with 7 bases sitting between them. The CDR3 DNA is TGTGCCAGCAGCTTGTGGCTAGACGAGCAGTACTTC. This sequence encodes CASSLWLDEQYF. Full variable domain (missing parts from reference TRBV5-4 and TRBJ2-7): ETGVTQSPTHLIKTRGQQVTLRCSSQSGHNTVSWYQQALGQGPQFIFQYYREEENGRGNFPPRFSGLQFPNYSSELNVNALELDDSALYLCASSLWLDEQYFGPGTRLTVT.

This chain joins TRBV5-1 and TRBJ2-2; D may be TRBD2 (5 bases). Germline CDR1 reads SGHRS; CDR2 reads YFSETQ. The length of the CDR3 is 16 residues. The V end was cut by 4 bases, the J end by 7 bases, with 20 bases between. The CDR3 DNA sequence: TGCGCCAGCAGCCCGGGAATCAGAGCCCTTGGCGGGGAGCTGTTTTTT. This sequence encodes CASSPGIRALGGELFF.

This rearrangement joins TRBV6-6 to TRBJ1-4, with D perhaps TRBD1 (6 bases). Looked up from germline, CDR1 is MNHNY and CDR2 is SVGAGI (reference sequence). This CDR3 spans 16 amino acids. With 2 bases removed from V and 7 bases from J, the gap between germline ends came to 17 bases. The CDR3 loop reads CASSYNTGSGGEKLFF. CDR3 in DNA: TGTGCCAGCAGTTACAATACAGGGAGCGGGGGTGAAAAACTGTTTTTT.

This chain uses TRBV7-2 with TRBJ1-1, with a weak D call TRBD1 (5 bases). The CDR3 totals 15 residues. CDR1 is SGHTA and CDR2 is FQGNSA in the germline V gene. V was shortened by 6 bases and J by 0 bases, with 14 bases between the two germline ends. CDR3 region: CASSLRGLMNTEAFF. The CDR3 region has the DNA TGTGCCAGCAGTCTAAGGGGACTCATGAACACTGAAGCTTTCTTT. The whole variable domain, remainder taken from reference TRBV7-2 and TRBJ1-1, is GAGVSQSPSNKVTEKGKDVELRCDPISGHTALYWYRQSLGQGLEFLIYFQGNSAPDKSGLPSDRFSAERTGGSVSTLTIQRTQQEDSAVYLCASSLRGLMNTEAFFGQGTRLTVV.

The chain is built from TRBV4-1 and TRBJ2-3; 11 nucleotides match TRBD2. CDR1 is MGHRA and CDR2 is YSYEKL in the germline V gene. CDR3 size: 19 residues. The V and J ends lost 0 bases and 2 bases, in that order; junction bases with no gene match: 10. CDR3 DNA sequence: TGCGCCAGCAGCCAAGATAGATTTGGGACTAGCGGATCCACAGATACGCAGTATTTT. It yields the protein CASSQDRFGTSGSTDTQYF.

The rearrangement joins TRBV10-3 to TRBJ1-2; no firm D call. This CDR3 is built from 12 residues. The germline gives CDR1 ENHRY, CDR2 SYGVKD. Trimming took 11 bases from V and 14 from J, leaving 24 bases between them. The CDR3 region is CASGATDQVQTF. CDR3 coding DNA: TGTGCCTCAGGCGCGACGGATCAAGTCCAGACCTTC.

The genes are TRBV15 and TRBJ2-4; 9 bases are a match to TRBD2. This CDR3 region has 15 residues. CDR1 is LNHNV, CDR2 YYDKDF, per germline (reference sequence). Trimming took 1 base from V and 5 from J; bases not matched to a gene: 3. CDR3 protein: CATSRGKREENIQYF. For the CDR3, the DNA is TGTGCCACCAGCAGAGGGAAGCGGGAGGAAAACATTCAGTACTTC. Based on the CDR3 plus reference TRBV15 and TRBJ2-4, the full variable domain is DAMVIQNPRYQVTQFGKPVTLSCSQTLNHNVMYWYQQKSSQAPKLLFHYYDKDFNNEADTPDNFQSRRPNTSFCFLDIRSPGLGDTAMYLCATSRGKREENIQYFGAGTRLSVL.

The V call is TRBV19, the J call TRBJ2-7; 9 bases are shared with TRBD2. Germline V gene sequence: CDR1 LNHDA, CDR2 SQIVND (reference sequence). V lost 5 bases, J lost 1 base, and 12 bases stayed unmatched. The CDR3 has 17 residues. This CDR3 reads CASSLQSTSGSSYEQYF. The CDR3 nucleotides read TGTGCCAGTAGTCTTCAGTCGACTAGCGGTTCTTCCTACGAGCAGTACTTC. Combining the CDR3 with reference TRBV19 and TRBJ2-7 gives the whole variable domain DGGITQSPKYLFRKEGQNVTLSCEQNLNHDAMYWYRQDPGQGLRLIYYSQIVNDFQKGDIAEGYSVSREKKESFPLTVTSAQKNPTAFYLCASSLQSTSGSSYEQYFGPGTRLTVT.

The chain uses TRBV7-9 and TRBJ2-2; 7 bases align to TRBD1. This CDR3 has 15 residues. Per the germline V gene, CDR1 is SEHNR and CDR2 is FQNEAQ (reference sequence). V gave up 10 bases and J gave up 4 bases; unmatched junction bases: 12. CDR3 protein: CATRAGTETTGELFF. The CDR3 nucleotides are TGTGCCACCAGAGCCGGGACAGAGACCACCGGGGAGCTGTTTTTT.

CDR3 region: CASSGQFQSTDTQYF. DNA of the CDR3: TGTGCCAGCAGTGGACAGTTTCAAAGCACAGATACGCAGTATTTT. V is TRBV2 and J is TRBJ2-3; tentatively, D is TRBD1 (5 bases). V lost 4 bases and J lost 0, with 11 bases in between. The CDR3 length is 15 residues. Germline assignment: CDR1 SNHLY and CDR2 FYNNEI.